This T cell receptor beta chain came from a study of esophageal squamous cell carcinoma under preoperative chemotherapy. Study-wide background: TCR repertoires were profiled from both peripheral blood T cells and tumor-infiltrating lymphocytes. Study-wide results and limits: Post-treatment tumor-infiltrating lymphocytes appeared partly derived from peripheral T cells migrating into the tumor.

Regarding time point: after preoperative PTX-NDP chemotherapy. Before surgery, patients were given preoperative paclitaxel-nedaplatin chemotherapy. TCRdb redid the calling of the PCR reads with MiXCR, one entry per CDR3 protein. The sample shows around 11,000 distinct CDR3 sequences, roughly 60% of them seen only once. This CDR3 region has 16 residues. CDR1 and CDR2 (germline): MNHEY, SMNVEV (reference sequence). Details on this clonotype: The antigen is undetermined. One end of the junction is discordant with germline, which a read error may explain.

This clonotype was sampled from a human donor with esophageal squamous cell carcinoma. The donor label of this sample is uncertain. This material was acquired from a patient given preoperative chemotherapy. The chain combines TRBV27 with TRBJ1-6; 12 bases fit TRBD1. This chain's CDR3 is CASSLTLGTGGIRLQF. The CDR3 DNA sequence: TGTGCCAGCAGTTTAACCCTCGGGACAGGGGGCATCCGCCTCCAGTTT.